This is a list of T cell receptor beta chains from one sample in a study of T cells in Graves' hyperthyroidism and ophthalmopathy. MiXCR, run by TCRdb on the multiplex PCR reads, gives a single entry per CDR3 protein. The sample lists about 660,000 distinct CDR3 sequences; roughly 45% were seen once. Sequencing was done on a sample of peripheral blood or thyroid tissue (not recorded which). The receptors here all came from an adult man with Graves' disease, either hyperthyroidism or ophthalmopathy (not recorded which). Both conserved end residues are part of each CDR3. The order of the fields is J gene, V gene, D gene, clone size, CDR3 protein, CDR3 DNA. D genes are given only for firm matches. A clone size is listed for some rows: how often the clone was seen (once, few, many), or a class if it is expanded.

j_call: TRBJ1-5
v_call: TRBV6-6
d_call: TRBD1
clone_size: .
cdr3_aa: CASLDRDDQPQHF
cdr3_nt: TGTGCCAGCCTTGACAGGGATGATCAGCCCCAGCATTTT

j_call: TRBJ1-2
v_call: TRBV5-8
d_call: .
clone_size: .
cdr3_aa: CASSTGQTANYGYTF
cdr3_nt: TGTGCCAGCAGTACTGGACAGACCGCTAACTATGGCTACACCTTC

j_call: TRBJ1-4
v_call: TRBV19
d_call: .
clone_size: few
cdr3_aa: CASTQRGQGEEKLFF
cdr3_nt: TGTGCCAGTACTCAACGGGGGCAGGGAGAGGAAAAACTGTTTTTT

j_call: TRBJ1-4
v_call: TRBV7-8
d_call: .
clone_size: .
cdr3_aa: CASSLGRRGTEKLFF
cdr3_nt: TGTGCCAGCAGCCTCGGACGGCGGGGGACTGAAAAACTGTTTTTT

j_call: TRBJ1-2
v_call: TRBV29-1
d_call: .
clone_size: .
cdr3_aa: CSVALGDYGYTF
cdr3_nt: TGCAGCGTGGCTCTAGGGGACTATGGCTACACCTTC

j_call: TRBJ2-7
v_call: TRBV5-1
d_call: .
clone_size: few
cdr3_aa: CASSRDLTGAPEQYF
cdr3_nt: TGCGCCAGCAGTCGCGACTTAACGGGGGCTCCCGAGCAGTACTTC

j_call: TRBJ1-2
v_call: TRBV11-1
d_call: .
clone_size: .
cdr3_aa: CASSLSPGEGGYTF
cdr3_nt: TGTGCCAGCAGTTTATCACCCGGGGAGGGCGGCTACACCTTC

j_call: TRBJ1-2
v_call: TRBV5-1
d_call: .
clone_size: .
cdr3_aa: CASSHTANYGYTF
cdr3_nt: TGCGCCAGCAGCCATACAGCTAACTATGGCTACACCTTC

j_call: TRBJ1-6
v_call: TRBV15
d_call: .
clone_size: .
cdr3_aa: CATSRDVGQDYSPLHF
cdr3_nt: TGTGCCACCAGCAGAGATGTGGGACAAGACTATTCACCCCTCCACTTT

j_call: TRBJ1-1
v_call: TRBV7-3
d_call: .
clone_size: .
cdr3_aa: CASSLKPATEAFF
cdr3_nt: TGTGCCAGCAGCTTAAAGCCAGCCACTGAAGCTTTCTTT

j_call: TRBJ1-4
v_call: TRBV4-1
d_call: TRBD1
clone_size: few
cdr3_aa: CASSQDRGQGKEKLFF
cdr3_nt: TGCGCCAGCAGCCAAGATAGGGGACAGGGGAAAGAAAAACTGTTTTTT

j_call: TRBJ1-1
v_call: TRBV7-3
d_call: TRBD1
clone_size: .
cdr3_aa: CASSVGGRGRGNTEAFF
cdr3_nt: TGTGCCAGCAGCGTGGGGGGTAGGGGGCGTGGGAACACTGAAGCTTTCTTT

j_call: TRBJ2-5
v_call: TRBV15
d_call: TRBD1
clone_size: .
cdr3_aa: CATSRGTGGLETQYF
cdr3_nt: TGTGCCACCAGCAGAGGGACAGGGGGCCTGGAGACCCAGTACTTC

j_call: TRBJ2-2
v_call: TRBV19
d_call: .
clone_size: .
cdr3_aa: CATNRAMNTGELFF
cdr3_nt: TGTGCCACTAACAGGGCTATGAACACCGGGGAGCTGTTTTTT

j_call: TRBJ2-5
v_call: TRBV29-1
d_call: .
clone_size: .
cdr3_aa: CSLLGVGGETQYF
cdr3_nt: TGCAGCTTGCTGGGGGTAGGGGGAGAGACCCAGTACTTC

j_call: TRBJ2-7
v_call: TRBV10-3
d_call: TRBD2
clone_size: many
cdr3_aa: CAISDTAGLAGVVYEQYF
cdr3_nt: TGTGCCATCAGTGACACGGCAGGACTAGCGGGAGTTGTCTACGAGCAGTACTTC

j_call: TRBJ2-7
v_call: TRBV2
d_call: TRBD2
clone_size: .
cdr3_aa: CASSEVRDGTTYEQYF
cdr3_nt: TGTGCCAGCAGTGAAGTCCGAGACGGGACTACCTACGAGCAGTACTTC

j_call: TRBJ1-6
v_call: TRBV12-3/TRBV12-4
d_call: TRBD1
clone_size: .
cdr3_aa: CASSLNKGQGNSPLHF
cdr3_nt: TGTGCCAGCAGTCTCAATAAGGGACAGGGAAATTCACCCCTCCACTTT

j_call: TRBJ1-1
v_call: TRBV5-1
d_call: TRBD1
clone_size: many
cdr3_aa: CASSFLTGADNTEAFF
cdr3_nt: TGCGCCAGCAGCTTCCTGACAGGGGCCGACAACACTGAAGCTTTCTTT

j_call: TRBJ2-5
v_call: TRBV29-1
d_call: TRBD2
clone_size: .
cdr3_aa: CSSGISGRETQYF
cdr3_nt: TGCAGCAGCGGGATCTCCGGTAGGGAGACCCAGTACTTC

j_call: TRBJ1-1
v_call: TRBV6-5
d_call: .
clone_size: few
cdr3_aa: CASSYVTGYTEAFF
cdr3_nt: TGTGCCAGCAGTTACGTCACAGGGTACACTGAAGCTTTCTTT

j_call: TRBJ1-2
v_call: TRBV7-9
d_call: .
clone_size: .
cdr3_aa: CASSLKDNYGYTF
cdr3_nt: TGTGCCAGCAGTCTCAAGGATAACTATGGCTACACCTTC

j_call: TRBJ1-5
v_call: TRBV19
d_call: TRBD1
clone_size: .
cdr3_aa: CASGTGVWDQPQHF
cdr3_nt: TGTGCCAGCGGGACAGGGGTCTGGGATCAGCCCCAGCATTTT

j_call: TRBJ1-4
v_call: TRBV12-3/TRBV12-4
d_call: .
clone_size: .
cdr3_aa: CASSLGGGRKLFF
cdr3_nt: TGTGCCAGCAGCCTAGGTGGGGGAAGAAAACTGTTTTTT

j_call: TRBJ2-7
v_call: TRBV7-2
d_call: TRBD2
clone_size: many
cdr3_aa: CASSLGLAGAYF
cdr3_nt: TGTGCCAGCAGCTTAGGACTAGCGGGGGCCTACTTC

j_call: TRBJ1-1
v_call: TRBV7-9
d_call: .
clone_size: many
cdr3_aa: CASSFPSGVGTEAFF
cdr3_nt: TGTGCCAGCAGCTTCCCGTCGGGGGTGGGCACTGAAGCTTTCTTT

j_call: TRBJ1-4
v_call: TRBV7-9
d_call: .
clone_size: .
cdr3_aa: CASSLSLATNEKLFF
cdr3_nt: TGTGCCAGCAGCCTCTCCTTGGCGACTAATGAAAAACTGTTTTTT